This passage covers 8 T cell receptor beta chains from one sample sequenced in a study of neurological immune-mediated disorders. TCRdb called the 5' RACE reads again in MiXCR, with one record for every CDR3 protein. The sample holds around 16,000 distinct CDR3 sequences, roughly 15% seen once. The source material was PBMCs. The origin of the receptors is a man in his sixties with HTLV-1-associated myelopathy (HAM/TSP).

This clonotype was observed at least ten times. The rearrangement uses TRBV4-1 and TRBJ2-5, with D perhaps matching TRBD2 (7 bases). Germline V gene lookup returns CDR1 MGHRA and CDR2 YSYEKL. The V and J ends lost 0 bases and 2 bases respectively, with 16 bases between them. This CDR3 is 17 amino acids long. The DNA for the CDR3 is TGCGCCAGCAGCCAAGAAGAGACTAGCCAGGGGCAAGAGACCCAGTACTTC. Encoded protein: CASSQEETSQGQETQYF.

This clonotype was seen ten or more times. V gene TRBV7-2 combines with J gene TRBJ2-1; perhaps D is TRBD1 or TRBD2 (5 bases each). V lost 4 bases and J 6 bases, leaving 16 bases between the germline ends. Looked up from germline, CDR1 is SGHTA and CDR2 is FQGNSA. The CDR3 loop spans 15 amino acids. CDR3 bases: TGTGCCAGCAGCTACCAGAGCACAGGAGGCAATGAGCAGTTCTTC. Translating gives CASSYQSTGGNEQFF.

This clonotype was picked up a small number of times. The chain has TRBV19 and TRBJ2-7; D gene unclear. V lost 5 bases to trimming and J lost 2 bases, with 13 bases between them. CDR1 is LNHDA and CDR2 is SQIVND in the germline V gene (reference sequence). This CDR3 contains 14 residues. CDR3 nucleotides: TGTGCCAGTAGTCCCTTGGGCCGGACCTACGAGCAGTACTTC. It specifies CASSPLGRTYEQYF. The full variable domain, completed using reference TRBV19 and TRBJ2-7, is DGGITQSPKYLFRKEGQNVTLSCEQNLNHDAMYWYRQDPGQGLRLIYYSQIVNDFQKGDIAEGYSVSREKKESFPLTVTSAQKNPTAFYLCASSPLGRTYEQYFGPGTRLTVT.

CDR3 in DNA: TGCGCCAGCAGCCCGCCTACTAGCGGGAGCTCCTACGAGCAGTACTTC. Its translation: CASSPPTSGSSYEQYF. The chain couples TRBV5-1 to TRBJ2-7; TRBD2 matches at 11 bases. Germline-derived CDR1 and CDR2 are SGHRS and YFSETQ. V trimming: 4 bases; J trimming: 0 bases; junction bases outside the gene matches: 6. The CDR3 runs to 16 residues.

This clonotype was recorded at least ten times. The CDR3 DNA follows: TGTGCCAGCAGCCGGGACAGGCAATACGAGCAGTACTTC. Translation gives CASSRDRQYEQYF. The gene calls are TRBV6-5 and TRBJ2-7, with 8 bases matching TRBD1. From germline, CDR1 is MNHEY and CDR2 SVGAGI. The CDR3 runs to 13 residues. The ends lost 6 bases at V and 4 bases at J; junction bases unmatched: 5.

This clonotype showed up many times. V gene TRBV4-3 combines with J gene TRBJ1-4; TRBD1 matches 7 bases. Per germline, CDR1 LGHNA and CDR2 YSLEER. Trimming removed 3 bases from V and 8 bases from J; junction bases left unmatched: 12. This CDR3 comprises 16 residues. The CDR3 here is CASSHRGRGRREKLFF. The CDR3 nucleotides read TGCGCCAGCAGCCACAGGGGAAGGGGGCGCAGAGAAAAACTGTTTTTT.

A word on this clonotype: A much larger clone sits a single nucleotide away, making a read error possible. V gene TRBV7-8 combines with J gene TRBJ1-1, with D tentatively TRBD1 (5 bases). From germline, CDR1 is SGHVS and CDR2 FQNEAQ. The CDR3 loop spans 13 amino acids. The chain's CDR3 is CASSGGGNIEAFF. The DNA for the CDR3 is TGTGCCAGCAGCGGGGGGGGGAACATTGAAGCTTTCTTT.

By frequency in the sample, this clonotype is medium-sized. V is TRBV28 and J is TRBJ2-7; TRBD1 or TRBD2 may be the D gene (5 bases each). This CDR3 contains 15 residues. Trimming pared 2 bases from V and 2 bases from J, leaving 13 bases between. The V gene's germline CDR1 is MDHEN and CDR2 SYDVKM. This CDR3 reads CASSLSSGRAYEQYF. CDR3 nucleotides: TGTGCCAGCAGTTTAAGCTCGGGACGGGCCTACGAGCAGTACTTC.